This T cell receptor beta chain was captured in a study of beta chain features in type 1 diabetes listed by TCRdb under 2018. As for the study more broadly: Mean age, gender distribution, total cell number and subset yield were not different between patients and healthy donors. A total of 90 million to 130 million sorted cells were examined across all samples, and a strong correlation was observed between cell number per subset and RNA yield. Naive and central memory subsets were obtained from all 30 or so donors, but regulatory and stem cell-like memory subsets were isolated from only 8 patients and about 8 healthy donors. The study compared the TCRB repertoires of sorted circulating CD4+ T cell subsets in recently diagnosed type 1 diabetes patients with those in matched healthy donors.

Each donor gave one peripheral blood draw, around 100 mL on average, collected into heparinised tubes. A BD FACSAria II was used to sort naive, central memory, regulatory and stem cell-like memory CD4+ T cells with a panel that included CD45RO, CCR7, CD25, CD127, CD95 and CD27. All sorted populations exceeded 95% purity. PBMCs were separated immediately by Lymphoprep density gradient centrifugation and were stained directly, without being cultured. So that batch effects would be minimized, each experiment stained and sorted samples in pairs, pairing one healthy donor with one patient. CDR1 and CDR2, per the germline V gene, are SGHRS and YFSETQ. The germline ends are 10 bases apart after V is trimmed by 5 bases and J by 4 bases. Counted from cysteine to phenylalanine, this CDR3 has 13 amino acids. Of all the DNA, just the CDR3 is kept, 39 bases in frame from base 1. Study-wide findings and limitations: Patients with type 1 diabetes made fewer insertions and deleted more nucleotides at VDJ recombination sites, implying thymic rearrangement abnormalities. Naive, central memory and regulatory TCRB repertoires appeared to be more similar among patients than among healthy donors. Shorter templates might have been favored by PCR, but patient and control samples were amplified and corrected together, so both groups would have been affected equally by any skew. Type 1 diabetes patients showed a moderate but significant shortening of TCRB CDR3 length in all four CD4+ subsets. Because cDNA was sequenced instead of genomic DNA, activated cells with high expression could be over-represented, although the groups did not differ in activation or CD3 levels. Because the HLA sub-analyses included only small numbers of individuals, any influence of HLA type on TCRB rearrangement was left unresolved.

A few counts support this clone. Its antigen is unknown. No much larger clone is present one base from it, and per-base qualities are unavailable. The same CDR3 is also encoded by other DNA sequences in this sample. The entire isolated RNA was reverse transcribed using the High Capacity cDNA Reverse Transcription Kit, and thus expressed TCRB transcripts were sequenced. Naive, central memory and regulatory T cell samples underwent deep immunoSEQ sequencing, averaging about 3.3 million total reads per sample. Sorted cells were lysed in RLT buffer and RNA was extracted with DNase-treated RNeasy Micro or Mini kits, depending on cell number. To prevent cross-contamination, every cell subset was processed on its own, while patient and healthy donor samples were processed together. The immunoSEQ multiplex PCR was used to amplify TCRB sequences from cDNA, yielding 87-bp fragments that span the CDR3 region. The amplicons were sequenced using the Illumina HiSeq platform. The source study handled its data this way. Synthetic template baselines were used to correct PCR bias computationally, reads within Hamming distance 2 were collapsed, and singletons that could not be merged were discarded. Reads were aligned against IMGT so that V, D and J genes, CDR3 length and insertions or deletions at six rearrangement sites could be assigned. Clonotype counts were normalized to sorted cell number within each subset before computing true diversity and Gini coefficients with the tcR R package. The overlap coefficient, calculated on TCRB nucleotide sequences, was used to measure repertoire sharing. Out-of-frame TCRB sequences from naive cells were analyzed to stand in for the pre-selection repertoire. The clones in this table, taken by TCRdb from immuneACCESS, are in-frame only. Not every clone is retained; where verified, under half of the shortfall comes from an unresolved V gene, and the cause of the rest is unknown. Clone size and the V and J calls come from that table; the DNA yielded D and trimming. The sample table holds around 690,000 clones, of which under 15% were seen once. The top ten hold more than 0.1% of the sample.

The specimen sequenced was naive CD4+ T cells from blood. This specimen's cell subset or site label, interpreted: true naive CD4+ T cells. The receptor was derived from a man in his thirties or forties with type 1 diabetes. Recombination linked TRBV5-1 to TRBJ2-1, and TRBD1 may be the D gene, going by 6 matching bases. The nucleotides read TGCGCCAGCAGTTCGGACAGTTACAATGAGCAGTTCTTC. This encodes CASSSDSYNEQFF. With all but the CDR3 taken from the reference TRBV5-1 and TRBJ2-1 genes, the full variable domain is: KAGVTQTPRYLIKTRGQQVTLSCSPISGHRSVSWYQQTPGQGLQFLFEYFSETQRNKGNFPGRFSGRQFSNSRSEMNVSTLELGDSALYLCASSSDSYNEQFFGPGTRLTVL.